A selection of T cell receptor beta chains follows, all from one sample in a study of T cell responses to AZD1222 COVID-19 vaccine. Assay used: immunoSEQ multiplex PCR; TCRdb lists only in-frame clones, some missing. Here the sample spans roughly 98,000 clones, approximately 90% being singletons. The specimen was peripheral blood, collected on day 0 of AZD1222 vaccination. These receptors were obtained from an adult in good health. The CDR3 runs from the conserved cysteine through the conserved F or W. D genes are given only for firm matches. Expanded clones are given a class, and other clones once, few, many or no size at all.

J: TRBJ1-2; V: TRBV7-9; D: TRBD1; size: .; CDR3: CASSLGQGNNYGYTF; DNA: TGTGCCAGCAGCTTAGGACAGGGTAATAACTATGGCTACACCTTC
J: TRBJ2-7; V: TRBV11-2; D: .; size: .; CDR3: CASSLGGRVAYEQYF; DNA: TGTGCCAGCAGCTTGGGGGGTAGGGTGGCCTACGAGCAGTACTTC
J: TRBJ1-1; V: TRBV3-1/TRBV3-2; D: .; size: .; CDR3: CASSATGIEAFF; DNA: TGTGCCAGCAGCGCCACAGGGATTGAGGCTTTCTTT
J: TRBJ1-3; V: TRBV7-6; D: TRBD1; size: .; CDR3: CASSLAPIDREAGNTIYF; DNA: TGTGCCAGCAGCTTAGCCCCGATTGACAGGGAAGCTGGAAACACCATATATTTT
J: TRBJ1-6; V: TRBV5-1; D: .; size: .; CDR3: CASSLVGSSYNSPLHF; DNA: TGCGCCAGCAGCTTGGTAGGGAGCTCCTATAATTCACCCCTCCACTTT
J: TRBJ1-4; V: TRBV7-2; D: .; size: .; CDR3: CASSLQGSHNEKLFF; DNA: TGTGCCAGCAGTCTTCAGGGCTCCCATAATGAAAAACTGTTTTTT
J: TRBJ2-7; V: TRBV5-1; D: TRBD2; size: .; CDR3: CAGSLVSSGRDYEQYF; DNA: TGCGCCGGCAGCTTGGTATCTAGCGGGAGGGACTACGAGCAGTACTTC
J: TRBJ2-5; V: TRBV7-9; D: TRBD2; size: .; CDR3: CASSGEGPHTLKTQYF; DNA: TGTGCCAGCAGTGGGGAGGGACCCCACACATTAAAGACCCAGTACTTC
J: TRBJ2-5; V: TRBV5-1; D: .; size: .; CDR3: CASSWGKAGPYQETQYF; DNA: TGCGCCAGCAGCTGGGGCAAGGCAGGCCCGTACCAAGAGACCCAGTACTTC
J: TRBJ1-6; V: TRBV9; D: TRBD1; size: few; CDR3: CASSVSTGGISSPLHF; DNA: TGTGCCAGCAGCGTTTCTACAGGGGGGATAAGTTCACCCCTCCACTTT
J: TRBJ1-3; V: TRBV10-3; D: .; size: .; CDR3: CAIRLDGSGNTIYF; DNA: TGTGCCATCAGACTCGATGGGTCTGGAAACACCATATATTTT
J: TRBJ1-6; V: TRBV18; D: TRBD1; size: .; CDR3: CASSLSAGGDSPLHF; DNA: TGTGCCAGCTCTTTGTCGGCAGGGGGCGATTCACCCCTCCACTTT
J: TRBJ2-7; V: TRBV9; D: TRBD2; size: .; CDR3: CASSVTSGPSYEQYF; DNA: TGTGCCAGCAGCGTCACTAGCGGACCATCCTACGAGCAGTACTTC
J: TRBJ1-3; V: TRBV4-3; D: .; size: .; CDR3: CASSQDFTGNTIYF; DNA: TGCGCCAGCAGCCAAGATTTTACTGGAAACACCATATATTTT
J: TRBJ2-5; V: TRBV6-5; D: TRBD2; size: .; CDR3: CASRVGLDRETQYF; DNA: TGTGCCAGCAGAGTCGGACTAGATAGGGAGACCCAGTACTTC
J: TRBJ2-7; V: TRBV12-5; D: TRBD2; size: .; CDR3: CASGLAGVAYEQYF; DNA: TGTGCTAGTGGTCTAGCGGGGGTGGCCTACGAGCAGTACTTC
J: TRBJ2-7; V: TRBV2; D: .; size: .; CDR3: CASSDPSRPGGTYEQYF; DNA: TGTGCCAGCAGTGATCCCTCCAGGCCCGGGGGAACCTACGAGCAGTACTTC
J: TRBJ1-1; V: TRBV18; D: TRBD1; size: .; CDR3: CASSPLGQASPTEAFF; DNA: TGTGCCAGCTCACCGCTCGGACAGGCCAGTCCCACTGAAGCTTTCTTT
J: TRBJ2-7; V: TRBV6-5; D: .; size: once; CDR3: CASRRDGGSYEQYF; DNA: TGTGCCAGCAGACGGGACGGCGGCTCCTACGAGCAGTACTTC
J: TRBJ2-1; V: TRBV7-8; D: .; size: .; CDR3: CASSSQGGRSSYNEQFF; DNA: TGTGCCAGCAGCTCCCAAGGAGGGAGGAGCTCCTACAATGAGCAGTTCTTC
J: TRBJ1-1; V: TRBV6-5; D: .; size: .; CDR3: CASRRTGLTEAFF; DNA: TGTGCCAGCAGAAGAACAGGGTTGACTGAAGCTTTCTTT
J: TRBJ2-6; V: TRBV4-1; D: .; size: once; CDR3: CASSQVPPGANVLTF; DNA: TGCGCCAGCAGCCAAGTCCCCCCTGGGGCCAACGTCCTGACTTTC
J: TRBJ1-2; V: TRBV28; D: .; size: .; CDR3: CASRLTRRIYGYTF; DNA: TGTGCCAGCAGGCTGACAAGGAGGATCTATGGCTACACCTTC
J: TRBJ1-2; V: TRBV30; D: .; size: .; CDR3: CAWSRAGPQPNYGYTF; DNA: TGTGCCTGGAGCCGGGCCGGGCCCCAGCCTAACTATGGCTACACCTTC
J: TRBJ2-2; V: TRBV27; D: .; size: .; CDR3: CASSFRQGFTGELFF; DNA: TGTGCCAGCAGTTTTAGGCAGGGGTTCACCGGGGAGCTGTTTTTT
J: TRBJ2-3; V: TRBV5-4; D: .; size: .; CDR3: CASSFWRGPDTQYF; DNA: TGTGCCAGCAGCTTCTGGAGAGGCCCAGATACGCAGTATTTT
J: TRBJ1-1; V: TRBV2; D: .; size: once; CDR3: CASSVKENTEAFF; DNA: TGTGCCAGCAGTGTGAAGGAGAACACTGAAGCTTTCTTT
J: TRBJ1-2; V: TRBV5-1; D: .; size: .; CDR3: CASSLDPTGNYGYTF; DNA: TGCGCCAGCAGCTTGGATCCCACCGGAAACTATGGCTACACCTTC
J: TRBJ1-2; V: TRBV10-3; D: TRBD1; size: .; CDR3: CAISLNPGQGYGYTF; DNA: TGTGCCATCAGCCTCAACCCGGGACAGGGGTATGGCTACACCTTC
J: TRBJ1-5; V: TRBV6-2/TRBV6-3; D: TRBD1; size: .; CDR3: CASSSRSRDRAQPQHF; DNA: TGTGCCAGCAGCTCTCGGTCCCGGGACAGGGCTCAGCCCCAGCATTTT
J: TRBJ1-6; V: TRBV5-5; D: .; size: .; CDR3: CASSFAVSSYNSPLHF; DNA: TGTGCCAGCAGCTTTGCAGTTAGCTCCTATAATTCACCCCTCCACTTT
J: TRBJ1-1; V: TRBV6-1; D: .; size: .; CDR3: CASSEIRRNTEAFF; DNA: TGTGCCAGCAGTGAAATTAGACGGAACACTGAAGCTTTCTTT
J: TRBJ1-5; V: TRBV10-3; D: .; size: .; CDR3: CAISSGGRNQPQHF; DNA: TGTGCCATCAGCTCTGGGGGTCGAAATCAGCCCCAGCATTTT
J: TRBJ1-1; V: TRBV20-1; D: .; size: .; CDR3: CSGGANTEAFF; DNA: TGCAGTGGAGGGGCGAACACTGAAGCTTTCTTT
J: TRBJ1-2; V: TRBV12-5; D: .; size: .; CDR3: CASGLVSRPYGYTF; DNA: TGTGCTAGTGGTTTGGTAAGCAGACCCTATGGCTACACCTTC
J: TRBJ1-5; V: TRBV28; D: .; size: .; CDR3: CASSLDSNQPQHF; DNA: TGTGCCAGCAGTTTAGATAGCAATCAGCCCCAGCATTTT
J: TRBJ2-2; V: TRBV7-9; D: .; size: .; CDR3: CASSPSGHLNTGELFF; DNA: TGTGCCAGCAGCCCATCGGGACACCTAAACACCGGGGAGCTGTTTTTT
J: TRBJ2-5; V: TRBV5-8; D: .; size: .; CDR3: CASSLRLVGTYF; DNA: TGTGCCAGCAGCTTGAGGCTAGTCGGAACGTACTTC
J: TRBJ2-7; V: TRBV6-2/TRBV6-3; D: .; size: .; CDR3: CASSSGAPYEQYF; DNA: TGTGCCAGCAGTTCGGGGGCCCCCTACGAGCAGTACTTC
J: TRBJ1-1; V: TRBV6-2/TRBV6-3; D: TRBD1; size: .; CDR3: CASSYSEQGGRTTEAFF; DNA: TGTGCCAGCAGTTACTCGGAACAGGGGGGGAGAACCACTGAAGCTTTCTTT
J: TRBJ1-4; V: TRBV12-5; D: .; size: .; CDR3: CASGAGGGTNEKLFF; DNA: TGTGCTAGTGGCGCCGGAGGGGGGACTAATGAAAAACTGTTTTTT
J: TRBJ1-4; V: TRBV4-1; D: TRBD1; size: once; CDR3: CASSQPDRANEKLFF; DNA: TGCGCCAGCAGCCAACCCGACAGGGCTAATGAAAAACTGTTTTTT
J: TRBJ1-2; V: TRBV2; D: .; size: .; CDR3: CASSGLGRSEGYTF; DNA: TGTGCCAGCAGTGGGCTAGGTAGGTCGGAAGGCTACACCTTC
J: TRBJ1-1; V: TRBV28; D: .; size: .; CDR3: CASSTQTTLNTEAFF; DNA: TGTGCCAGCAGTACACAAACCACTTTGAACACTGAAGCTTTCTTT
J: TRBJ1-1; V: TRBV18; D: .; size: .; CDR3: CASSPFRGPNTEAFF; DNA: TGTGCCAGCTCACCTTTTCGGGGCCCGAACACTGAAGCTTTCTTT
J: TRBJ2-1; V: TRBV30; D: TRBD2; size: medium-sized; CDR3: CAWSGNSGDINEQFF; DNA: TGTGCCTGGAGTGGTAATAGCGGGGATATCAATGAGCAGTTCTTC
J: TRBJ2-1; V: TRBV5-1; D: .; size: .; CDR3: CASSLGGINEQFF; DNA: TGCGCCAGCAGCTTGGGAGGGATCAATGAGCAGTTCTTC
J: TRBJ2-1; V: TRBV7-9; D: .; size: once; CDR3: CASSFGLTSSYNEQFF; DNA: TGTGCCAGCAGCTTCGGCCTTACAAGCTCCTACAATGAGCAGTTCTTC
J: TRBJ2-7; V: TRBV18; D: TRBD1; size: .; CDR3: CASSPGTGSYEQYF; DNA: TGTGCCAGCTCACCCGGGACAGGGTCCTACGAGCAGTACTTC
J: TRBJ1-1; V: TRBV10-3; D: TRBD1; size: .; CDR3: CALQGAPNTEAFF; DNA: TGTGCCTTACAGGGGGCGCCTAACACTGAAGCTTTCTTT
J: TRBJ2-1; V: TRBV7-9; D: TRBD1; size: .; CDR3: CASSLGTDGRNEQFF; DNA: TGTGCCAGCAGCCTCGGGACAGATGGACGCAATGAGCAGTTCTTC
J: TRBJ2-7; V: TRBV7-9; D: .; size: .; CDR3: CASSEGQTYEQYF; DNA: TGTGCCAGTTCGGAGGGCCAGACCTACGAGCAGTACTTC
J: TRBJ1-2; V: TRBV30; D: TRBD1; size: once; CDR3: CAWSGQGRGGYTF; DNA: TGTGCCTGGAGTGGACAGGGCAGAGGTGGCTACACCTTC
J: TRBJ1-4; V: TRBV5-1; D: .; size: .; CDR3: CASKVHTNEKLFF; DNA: TGCGCCAGCAAGGTACATACTAATGAAAAACTGTTTTTT
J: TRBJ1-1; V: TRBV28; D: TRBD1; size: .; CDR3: CASSFTRAGGEAFF; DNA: TGTGCCAGCAGTTTTACCCGGGCAGGGGGTGAAGCTTTCTTT
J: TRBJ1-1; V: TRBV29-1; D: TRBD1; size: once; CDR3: CSVERQGAITEAFF; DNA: TGCAGCGTTGAGAGACAGGGGGCTATCACTGAAGCTTTCTTT